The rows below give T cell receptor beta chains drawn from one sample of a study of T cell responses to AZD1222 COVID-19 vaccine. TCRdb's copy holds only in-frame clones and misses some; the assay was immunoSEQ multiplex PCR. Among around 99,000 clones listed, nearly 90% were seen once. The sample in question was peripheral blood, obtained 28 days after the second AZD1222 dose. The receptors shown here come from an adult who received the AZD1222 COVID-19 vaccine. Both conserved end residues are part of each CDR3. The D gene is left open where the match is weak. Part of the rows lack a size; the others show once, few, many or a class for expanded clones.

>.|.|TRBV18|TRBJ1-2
TGTGCCAGCTCACCACCGGCGGGATATGGCTATGGCTACACCTTC
CASSPPAGYGYGYTF
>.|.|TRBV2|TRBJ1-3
TGTGCCAGCAGTGAATCCCGTTCTGGAAACACCATATATTTT
CASSESRSGNTIYF
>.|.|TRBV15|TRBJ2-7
TGTGCCACCAGCCCGCCGCCAGAGTCCTTC
CATSPPPESF
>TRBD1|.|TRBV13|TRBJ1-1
TGTGCCAGCAGCTTGGGTAGGACAGGAAGAGCTTTCTTT
CASSLGRTGRAFF
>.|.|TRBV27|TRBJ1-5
TGTGCCAGCAGTCCCCACAAGGGACGGGACAATCAGCCCCAGCATTTT
CASSPHKGRDNQPQHF
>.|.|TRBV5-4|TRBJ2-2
TGTGCCAGCAGCTTGGGGGCGCAGGGTGACACCGGGGAGCTGTTTTTT
CASSLGAQGDTGELFF
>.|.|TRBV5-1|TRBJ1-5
TGCGCCAGCAGCTTGGAAGGACTTGGTCAGCCCCAGCATTTT
CASSLEGLGQPQHF
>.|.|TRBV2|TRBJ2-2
TGTGCCAGCAGCCTGTCTACCTTTGGGACCGGGGAGCTGTTTTTT
CASSLSTFGTGELFF
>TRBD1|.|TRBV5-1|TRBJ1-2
TGCGCCAGCAGCTGGACCGGGACAGGGGACGGCTACACCTTC
CASSWTGTGDGYTF
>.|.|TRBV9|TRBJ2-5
TGTGCCAGCAGCTCCCAAGGTAGAGAGACCCAGTACTTC
CASSSQGRETQYF
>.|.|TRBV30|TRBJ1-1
TGTGCCTGGGCGACCCGGGGTGCCCGTGAAGCTTTCTTT
CAWATRGAREAFF
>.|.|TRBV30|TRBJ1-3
TGTGCCTGGAGTGAGTGGAGGGACACCATATATTTT
CAWSEWRDTIYF
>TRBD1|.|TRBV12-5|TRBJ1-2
TGTGCTAGTGGTCTCTCGGGACAGTTCTATGGCTACACCTTC
CASGLSGQFYGYTF
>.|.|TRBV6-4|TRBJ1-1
TGTGCCAGCAGTCCGTTTGGGTTAACCCCGAACACTGAAGCTTTCTTT
CASSPFGLTPNTEAFF
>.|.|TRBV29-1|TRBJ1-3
TGCAGCGTTGATTCAGGCTCTGGAAACACCATATATTTT
CSVDSGSGNTIYF
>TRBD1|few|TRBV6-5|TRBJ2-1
TGTGCCAGCAGCCTTTGGGCAGGGGGCTACAATGAGCAGTTCTTC
CASSLWAGGYNEQFF
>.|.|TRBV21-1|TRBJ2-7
TGTGCCAGCAGTATCCGGGACCCTTGCTACGAGCAGTACTTC
CASSIRDPCYEQYF